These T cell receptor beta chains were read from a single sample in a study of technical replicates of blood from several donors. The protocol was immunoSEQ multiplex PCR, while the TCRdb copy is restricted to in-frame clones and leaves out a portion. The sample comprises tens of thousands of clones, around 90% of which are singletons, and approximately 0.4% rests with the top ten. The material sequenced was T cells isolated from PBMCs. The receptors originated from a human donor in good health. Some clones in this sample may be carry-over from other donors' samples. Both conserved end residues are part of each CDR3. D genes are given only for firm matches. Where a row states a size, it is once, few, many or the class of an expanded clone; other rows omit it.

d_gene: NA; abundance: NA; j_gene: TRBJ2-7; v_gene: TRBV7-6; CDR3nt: TGTGCCAGCAGCCCGTACACAGCCTCCTACGAGCAGTACTTC; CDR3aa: CASSPYTASYEQYF
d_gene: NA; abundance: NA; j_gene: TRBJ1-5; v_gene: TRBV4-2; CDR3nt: TGTGCCAGCAGCCAAGATACCGGGTGGGGCAATCAGCCCCAGCATTTT; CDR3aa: CASSQDTGWGNQPQHF
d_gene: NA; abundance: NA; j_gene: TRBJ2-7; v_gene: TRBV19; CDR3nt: TGTGCCAGTAGCCTAGGGAGATCCTACGAGCAGTACTTC; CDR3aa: CASSLGRSYEQYF
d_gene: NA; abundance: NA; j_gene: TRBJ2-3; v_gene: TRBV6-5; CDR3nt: TGTGCCAGCAGACCCCCCGGGACAGATACGCAGTATTTT; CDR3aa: CASRPPGTDTQYF
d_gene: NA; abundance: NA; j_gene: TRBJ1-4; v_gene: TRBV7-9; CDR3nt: TGTGCCAGCAGCTTCCGATCGGAGGGAGGACCTAATGAAAAACTGTTTTTT; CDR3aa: CASSFRSEGGPNEKLFF
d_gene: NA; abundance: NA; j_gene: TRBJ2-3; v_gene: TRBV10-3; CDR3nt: TGTGCCATCAGTGAGTCCCGAGATACGCAGTATTTT; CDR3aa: CAISESRDTQYF
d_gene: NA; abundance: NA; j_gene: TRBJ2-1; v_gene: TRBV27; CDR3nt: TGTGCCAGCAGTTTGGCCAGGGACAATGAGCAGTTCTTC; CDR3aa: CASSLARDNEQFF
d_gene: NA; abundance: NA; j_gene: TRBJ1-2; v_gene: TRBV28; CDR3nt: TGTGCCAGCAGTTTAGGCAGGGTAGACTATGGCTACACCTTC; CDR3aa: CASSLGRVDYGYTF
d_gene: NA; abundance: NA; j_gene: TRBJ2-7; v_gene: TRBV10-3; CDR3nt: TGTGCCATCAGTGAGTTTGGTCGTCGGTACGAGCAGTACTTC; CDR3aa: CAISEFGRRYEQYF
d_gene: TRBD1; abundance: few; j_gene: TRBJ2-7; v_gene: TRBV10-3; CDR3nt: TGTGCCATCAGTGATCGAGACAGGGCTCTCTACGAGCAGTACTTC; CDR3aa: CAISDRDRALYEQYF
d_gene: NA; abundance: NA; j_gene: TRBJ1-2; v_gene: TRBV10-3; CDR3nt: TGTGCCATCGAGGGCCAGTACGATGGCTACACCTTC; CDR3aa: CAIEGQYDGYTF
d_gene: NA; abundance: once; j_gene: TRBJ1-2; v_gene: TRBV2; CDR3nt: TGTGCCAGCAGGGACGGAACTAGTCCCTATCGTGGCTACACCTTC; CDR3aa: CASRDGTSPYRGYTF
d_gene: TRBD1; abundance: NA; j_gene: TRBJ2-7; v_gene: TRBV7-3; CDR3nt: TGTGCCAGCAGCCTTAACCGGGACAGCTCCTACGAGCAGTACTTC; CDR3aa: CASSLNRDSSYEQYF
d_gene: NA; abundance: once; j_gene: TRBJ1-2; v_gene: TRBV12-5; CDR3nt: TGTGCTAGTGGTTTGACGCGGGGGCATGGCTACACCTTC; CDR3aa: CASGLTRGHGYTF
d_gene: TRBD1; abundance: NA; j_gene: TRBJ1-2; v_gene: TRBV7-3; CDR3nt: TGTGCCAGCAGCCGGGGACAGGAAAACTATGGCTACACCTTC; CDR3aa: CASSRGQENYGYTF
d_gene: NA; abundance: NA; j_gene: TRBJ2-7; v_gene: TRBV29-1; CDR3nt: TGCAGCGTTCTCTCTTCGTACGAGCAGTACTTC; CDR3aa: CSVLSSYEQYF
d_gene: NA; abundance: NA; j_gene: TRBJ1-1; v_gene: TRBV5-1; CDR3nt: TGCGCCAGCAGCTGGTCAGACAGGAACACTGAAGCTTTCTTT; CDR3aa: CASSWSDRNTEAFF
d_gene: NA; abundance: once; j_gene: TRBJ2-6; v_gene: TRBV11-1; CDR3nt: TGTGCCAGCAGCCCCGGGGTTTGGACGGATTATACTGGGGCCAACGTCCTGACTTTC; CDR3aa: CASSPGVWTDYTGANVLTF
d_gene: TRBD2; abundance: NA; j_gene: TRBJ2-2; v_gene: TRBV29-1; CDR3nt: TGCAGCGTTGAACGGGGGGGCTTCTCCGGGGAGCTGTTTTTT; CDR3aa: CSVERGGFSGELFF
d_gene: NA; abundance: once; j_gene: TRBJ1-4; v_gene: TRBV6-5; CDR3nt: TGTGCCAGCAGTTACCAAACTAATGAAAAACTGTTTTTT; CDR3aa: CASSYQTNEKLFF
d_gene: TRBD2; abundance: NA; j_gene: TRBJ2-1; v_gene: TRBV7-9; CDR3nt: TGTGCCAGCAGCTTTCCGGGACTAGCGGGAGGGCCTTACAATGAGCAGTTCTTC; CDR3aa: CASSFPGLAGGPYNEQFF
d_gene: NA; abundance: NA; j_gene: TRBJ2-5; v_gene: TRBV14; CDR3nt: TGTGCCAGCAGCCAAGATCCCCTAGTATCGGGGTTCCAAGAGACCCAGTACTTC; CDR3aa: CASSQDPLVSGFQETQYF
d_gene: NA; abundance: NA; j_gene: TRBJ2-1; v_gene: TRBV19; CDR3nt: TGTGCCAGTAGTATAGTCCTCCTAGCGTCCTACAATGAGCAGTTCTTC; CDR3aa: CASSIVLLASYNEQFF
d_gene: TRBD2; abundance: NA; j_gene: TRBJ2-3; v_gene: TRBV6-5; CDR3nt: TGTGCCAGCAGTTACGGAGCGGGAGGGGGAGATACGCAGTATTTT; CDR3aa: CASSYGAGGGDTQYF
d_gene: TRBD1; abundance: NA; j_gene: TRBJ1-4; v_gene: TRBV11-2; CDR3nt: TGTGCCAGCAGCTCGCCGGGACAGGAGATGGAAAAACTGTTTTTT; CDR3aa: CASSSPGQEMEKLFF
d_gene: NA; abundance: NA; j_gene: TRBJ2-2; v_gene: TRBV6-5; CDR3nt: TGTGCCAGCACTAACAGTAACACCGGGGAGCTGTTTTTT; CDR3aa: CASTNSNTGELFF
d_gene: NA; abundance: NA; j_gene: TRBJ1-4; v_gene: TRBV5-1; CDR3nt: TGCGCCAGCAGGGGAGCAACTAATGAAAAACTGTTTTTT; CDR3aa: CASRGATNEKLFF
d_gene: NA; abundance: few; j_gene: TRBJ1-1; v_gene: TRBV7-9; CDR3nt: TGTGCCAGCAGCTTAGGTTCAGGGCCTGAAGCTTTCTTT; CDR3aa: CASSLGSGPEAFF
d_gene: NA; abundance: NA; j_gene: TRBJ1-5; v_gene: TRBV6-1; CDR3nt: TGTGCCAGCAGTGAATGGGCAGGGGAGGGGTATCAGCCCCAGCATTTT; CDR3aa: CASSEWAGEGYQPQHF
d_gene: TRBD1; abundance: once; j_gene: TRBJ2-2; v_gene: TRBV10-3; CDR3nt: TGTGCCATCAGTGTTCGACAGGGGGCGGACACCGGGGAGCTGTTTTTT; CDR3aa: CAISVRQGADTGELFF
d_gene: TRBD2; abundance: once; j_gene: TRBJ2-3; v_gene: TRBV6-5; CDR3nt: TGTGCCAGCAGTTACTGGTCTAGCGGGGGCACAGATACGCAGTATTTT; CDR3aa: CASSYWSSGGTDTQYF
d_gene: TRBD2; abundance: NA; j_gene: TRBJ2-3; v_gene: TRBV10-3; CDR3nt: TGTGCCATCAGTGAGTCCCCTAGCGGGAAAACAGATACGCAGTATTTT; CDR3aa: CAISESPSGKTDTQYF
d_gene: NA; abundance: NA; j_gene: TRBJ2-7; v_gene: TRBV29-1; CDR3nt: TGCAGCGTTGGCCCACGGGGTTCTTCTTACGAGCAGTACTTC; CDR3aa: CSVGPRGSSYEQYF
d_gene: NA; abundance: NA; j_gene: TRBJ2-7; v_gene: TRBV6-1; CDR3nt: TGTGCCAGCATAGAGACAGCCTACGAGCAGTACTTC; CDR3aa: CASIETAYEQYF
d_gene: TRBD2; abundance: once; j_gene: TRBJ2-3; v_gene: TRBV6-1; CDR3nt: TGTGCCAGCAGTGAAGTAGCGGGAGTAGCAGATACGCAGTATTTT; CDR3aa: CASSEVAGVADTQYF
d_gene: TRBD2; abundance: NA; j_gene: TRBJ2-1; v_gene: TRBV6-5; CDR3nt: TGTGCCAGCAGTTCACTAGCGGGAGTAAAAAATGAGCAGTTCTTC; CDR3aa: CASSSLAGVKNEQFF
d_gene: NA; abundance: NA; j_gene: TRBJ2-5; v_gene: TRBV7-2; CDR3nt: TGTGCCAGCAGCTTCCAGGGTATCTTAGAGACCCAGTACTTC; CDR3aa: CASSFQGILETQYF
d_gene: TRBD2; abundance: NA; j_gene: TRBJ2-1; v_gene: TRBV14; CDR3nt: TGTGCCAGCAGCCTTAGCGGGAGATACAATGAGCAGTTCTTC; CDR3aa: CASSLSGRYNEQFF
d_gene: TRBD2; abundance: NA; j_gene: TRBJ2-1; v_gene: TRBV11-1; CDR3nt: TGTGCCAGCAGCCCTATACTAGCGGTTCTACCCAATGAGCAGTTCTTC; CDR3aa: CASSPILAVLPNEQFF
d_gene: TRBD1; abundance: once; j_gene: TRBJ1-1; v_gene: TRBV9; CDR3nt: TGTGCCAGCAGCTCAGGACAGGGAAGGAACACTGAAGCTTTCTTT; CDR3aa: CASSSGQGRNTEAFF
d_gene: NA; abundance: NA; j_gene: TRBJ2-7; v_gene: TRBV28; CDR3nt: TGTGCCAGCAGTCCCCCCCGGAGCTCCTACGAGCAGTACTTC; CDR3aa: CASSPPRSSYEQYF
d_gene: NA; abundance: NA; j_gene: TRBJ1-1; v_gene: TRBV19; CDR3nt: TGTGCCAGTAGGGATATATGGGGGGGCCAGGGGAGAACTGAAGCTTTCTTT; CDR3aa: CASRDIWGGQGRTEAFF
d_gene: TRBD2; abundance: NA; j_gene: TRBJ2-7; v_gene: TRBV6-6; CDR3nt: TGTGCCAGCAGTTACTCTGCGACTAGCGGGAGTTACGAGCAGTACTTC; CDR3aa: CASSYSATSGSYEQYF
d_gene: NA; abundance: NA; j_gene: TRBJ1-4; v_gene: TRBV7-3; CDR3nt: TGTGCCAGCAGCTTATATTTTAGGGGGAGACCTAATGAAAAACTGTTTTTT; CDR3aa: CASSLYFRGRPNEKLFF
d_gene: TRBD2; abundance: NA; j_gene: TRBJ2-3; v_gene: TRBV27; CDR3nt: TGTGCCAGCAGAACCTCGGCGGGAGTTACAGATACGCAGTATTTT; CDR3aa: CASRTSAGVTDTQYF
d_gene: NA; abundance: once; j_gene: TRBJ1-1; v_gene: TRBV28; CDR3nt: TGTGCCAGCAGTCCAGCTGGCAGGGACACTGAAGCTTTCTTT; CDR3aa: CASSPAGRDTEAFF
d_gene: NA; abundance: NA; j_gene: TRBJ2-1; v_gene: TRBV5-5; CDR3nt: TGTGCCAGCAGTTCAGGGTTTTTGAGTGAGCAGTTCTTC; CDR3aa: CASSSGFLSEQFF
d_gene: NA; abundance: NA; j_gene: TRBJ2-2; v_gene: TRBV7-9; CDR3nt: TGTGCCAGCAGTAAATGGAGGGACAGCAACACCGGGGAGCTGTTTTTT; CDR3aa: CASSKWRDSNTGELFF
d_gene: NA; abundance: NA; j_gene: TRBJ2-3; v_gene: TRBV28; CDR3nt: TGTGCCAGCAGTCACACGACACTAGGAGGGACAGATACGCAGTATTTT; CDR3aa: CASSHTTLGGTDTQYF
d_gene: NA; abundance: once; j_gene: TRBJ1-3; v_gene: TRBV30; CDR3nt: TGTGCCTGGAGCGACAGCTCTGGAAACACCATATATTTT; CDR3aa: CAWSDSSGNTIYF
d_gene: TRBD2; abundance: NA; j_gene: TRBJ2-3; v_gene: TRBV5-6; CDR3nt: TGTGCCAGCAGGGGACTAGCGGGAGTAAATACGCAGTATTTT; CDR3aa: CASRGLAGVNTQYF
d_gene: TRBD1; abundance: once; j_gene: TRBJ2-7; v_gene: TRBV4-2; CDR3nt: TGTGCCAGCAGCCCAGAAGGGACAGGAGCGGACTACGAGCAGTACTTC; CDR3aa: CASSPEGTGADYEQYF
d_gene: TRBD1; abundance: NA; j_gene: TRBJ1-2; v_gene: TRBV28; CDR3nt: TGTGCCAGCAGTTTAAGGGACAGGTCGAGGGGCTACACCTTC; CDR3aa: CASSLRDRSRGYTF
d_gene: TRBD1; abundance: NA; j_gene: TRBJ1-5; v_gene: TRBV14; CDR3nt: TGTGCCAGCAGTCCTACAGGGGGAGGCAATCAGCCCCAGCATTTT; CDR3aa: CASSPTGGGNQPQHF
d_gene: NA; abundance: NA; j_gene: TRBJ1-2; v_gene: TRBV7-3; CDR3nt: TGTGCCAGCAGCTTAACGGGTTTAGGGGGGGCGGCCGGCTACACCTTC; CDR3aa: CASSLTGLGGAAGYTF
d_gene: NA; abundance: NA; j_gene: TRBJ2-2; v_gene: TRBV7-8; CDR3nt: TGTGCCAGCAGTCCTAGGACGAACACCGGGGAGCTGTTTTTT; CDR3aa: CASSPRTNTGELFF
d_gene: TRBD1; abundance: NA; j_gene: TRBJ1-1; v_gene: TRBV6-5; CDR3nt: TGTGCCAGCAGACCCGGGACAGGGGCTAACACTGAAGCTTTCTTT; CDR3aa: CASRPGTGANTEAFF
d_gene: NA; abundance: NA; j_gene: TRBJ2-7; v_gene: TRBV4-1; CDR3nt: TGCGCCAGCAGCCAAGTCGGGGTAACCTACGAGCAGTACTTC; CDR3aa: CASSQVGVTYEQYF